The sequence of this TCR beta chain was determined in a study of CD8 T cells in ankylosing spondylitis. This clonotype showed up just a few times. Antigen specificity is unknown. TCRdb ran MiXCR on the 5' RACE reads and lists one entry per CDR3 protein. Of more than 650,000 distinct CDR3 sequences listed, around 11% are singletons. Study-level findings and limits: Made up of eight or nine highly homologous variants, a TCR beta motif appeared characteristic of ankylosing spondylitis blood.

Germline CDR1 and CDR2: SGHVS and FNYEAQ. Germline trimming cut 5 bases from V and 3 bases from J; bases unmatched to any gene: 11. The CDR3 runs to 16 residues. This sequence originates from a male donor with ankylosing spondylitis. The gene calls are TRBV7-6 and TRBJ2-7, with 9 bases lining up with TRBD1. The specimen sequenced was blood, either unsorted or a sorted T cell fraction (not recorded which). The DNA of the CDR3 is TGTGCCAGCAGCCGTCTTGGGGGACAGGGAAGCTACGAGCAGTACTTC. Its protein product is CASSRLGGQGSYEQYF.